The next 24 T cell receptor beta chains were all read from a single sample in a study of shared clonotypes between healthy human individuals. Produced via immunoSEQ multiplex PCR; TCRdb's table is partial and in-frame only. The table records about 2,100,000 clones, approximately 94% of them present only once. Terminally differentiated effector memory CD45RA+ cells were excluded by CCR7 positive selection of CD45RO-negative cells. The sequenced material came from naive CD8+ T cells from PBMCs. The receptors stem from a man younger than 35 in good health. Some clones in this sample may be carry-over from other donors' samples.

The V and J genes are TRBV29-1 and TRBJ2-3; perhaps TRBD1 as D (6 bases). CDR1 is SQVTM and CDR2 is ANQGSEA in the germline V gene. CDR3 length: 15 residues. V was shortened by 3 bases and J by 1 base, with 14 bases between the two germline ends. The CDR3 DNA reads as TGCAGCGTTGACCCCAACAGGGTAGGCACAGATACGCAGTATTTT. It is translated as CSVDPNRVGTDTQYF.

CDR3 nucleotide sequence: TGTGCCTGGAGTGTCAGGGTTGGGGGCGGCGAGCAGTACTTC. It encodes CAWSVRVGGGEQYF. The chain joins TRBV30 to TRBJ2-7, with D tentatively TRBD1 (6 bases). V was trimmed by 0 bases and J by 6 bases, leaving 15 bases between them. This CDR3 contains 14 residues. Germline lookup yields CDR1 GTSNPN and CDR2 SVGIG (reference sequence).

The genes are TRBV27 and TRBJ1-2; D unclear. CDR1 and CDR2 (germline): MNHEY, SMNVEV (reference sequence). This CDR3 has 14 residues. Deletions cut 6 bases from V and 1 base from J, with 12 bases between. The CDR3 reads CASSLTAYNYGYTF. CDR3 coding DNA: TGTGCCAGCAGCCTCACAGCATATAACTATGGCTACACCTTC.

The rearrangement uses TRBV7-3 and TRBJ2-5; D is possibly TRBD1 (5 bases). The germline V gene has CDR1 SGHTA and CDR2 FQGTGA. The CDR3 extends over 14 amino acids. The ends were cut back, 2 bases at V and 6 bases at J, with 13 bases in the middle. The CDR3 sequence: CASSLVGVGQTQYF. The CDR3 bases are TGTGCCAGCAGCTTAGTAGGGGTAGGACAGACCCAGTACTTC.

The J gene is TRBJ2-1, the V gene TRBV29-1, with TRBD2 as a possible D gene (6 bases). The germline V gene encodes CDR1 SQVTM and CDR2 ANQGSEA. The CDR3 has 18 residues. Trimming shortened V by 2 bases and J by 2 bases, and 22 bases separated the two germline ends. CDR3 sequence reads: CSVELRLVIEGPYNEQFF. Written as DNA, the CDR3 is TGCAGCGTTGAATTGAGACTAGTGATAGAAGGCCCCTACAATGAGCAGTTCTTC.

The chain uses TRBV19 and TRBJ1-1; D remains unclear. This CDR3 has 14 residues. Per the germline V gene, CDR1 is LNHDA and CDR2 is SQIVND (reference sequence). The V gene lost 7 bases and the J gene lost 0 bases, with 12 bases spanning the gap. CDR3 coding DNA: TGTGCCAGTACCATACAGATCCTGAACACTGAAGCTTTCTTT. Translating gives CASTIQILNTEAFF.

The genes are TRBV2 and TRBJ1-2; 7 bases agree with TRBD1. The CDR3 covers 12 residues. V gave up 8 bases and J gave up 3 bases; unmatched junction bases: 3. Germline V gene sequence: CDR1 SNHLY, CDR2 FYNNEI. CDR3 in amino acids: CASWDSHYGYTF. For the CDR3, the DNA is TGTGCCAGCTGGGACAGTCACTATGGCTACACCTTC.

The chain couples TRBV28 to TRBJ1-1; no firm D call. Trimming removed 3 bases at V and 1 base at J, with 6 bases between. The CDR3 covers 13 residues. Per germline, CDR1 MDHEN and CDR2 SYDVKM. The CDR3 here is CASSFWTNTEAFF. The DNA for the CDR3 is TGTGCCAGCAGTTTTTGGACGAACACTGAAGCTTTCTTT.

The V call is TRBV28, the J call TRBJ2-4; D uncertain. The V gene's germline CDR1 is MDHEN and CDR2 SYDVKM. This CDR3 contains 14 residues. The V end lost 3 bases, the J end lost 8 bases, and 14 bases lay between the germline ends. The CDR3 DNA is TGTGCCAGCAGTTTCCCCGGTTCTATATACATTCAGTACTTC. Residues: CASSFPGSIYIQYF.

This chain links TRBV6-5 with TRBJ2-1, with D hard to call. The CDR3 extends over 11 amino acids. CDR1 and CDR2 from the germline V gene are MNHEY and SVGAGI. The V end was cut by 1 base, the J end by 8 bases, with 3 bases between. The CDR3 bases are TGTGCCAGCAGTTACTTCGATGAGCAGTTCTTC. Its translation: CASSYFDEQFF.

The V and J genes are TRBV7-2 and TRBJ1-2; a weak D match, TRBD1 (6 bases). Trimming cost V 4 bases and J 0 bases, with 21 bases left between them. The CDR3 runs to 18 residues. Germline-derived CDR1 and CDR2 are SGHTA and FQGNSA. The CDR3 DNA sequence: TGTGCCAGCAGCTCCCGGGACACCCCCCGGGAAGCTAACTATGGCTACACCTTC. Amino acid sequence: CASSSRDTPREANYGYTF. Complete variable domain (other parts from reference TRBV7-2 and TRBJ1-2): GAGVSQSPSNKVTEKGKDVELRCDPISGHTALYWYRQSLGQGLEFLIYFQGNSAPDKSGLPSDRFSAERTGGSVSTLTIQRTQQEDSAVYLCASSSRDTPREANYGYTFGSGTRLTVV.

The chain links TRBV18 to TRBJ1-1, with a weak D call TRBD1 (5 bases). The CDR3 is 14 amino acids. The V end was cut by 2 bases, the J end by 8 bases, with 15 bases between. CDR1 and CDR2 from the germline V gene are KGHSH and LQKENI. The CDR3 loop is CASSPGTTGGEAFF. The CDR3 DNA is TGTGCCAGCTCACCAGGGACGACCGGAGGCGAAGCTTTCTTT. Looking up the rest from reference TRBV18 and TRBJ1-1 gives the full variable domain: NAGVMQNPRHLVRRRGQEARLRCSPMKGHSHVYWYRQLPEEGLKFMVYLQKENIIDESGMPKERFSAEFPKEGPSILRIQQVVRGDSAAYFCASSPGTTGGEAFFGQGTRLTVV.

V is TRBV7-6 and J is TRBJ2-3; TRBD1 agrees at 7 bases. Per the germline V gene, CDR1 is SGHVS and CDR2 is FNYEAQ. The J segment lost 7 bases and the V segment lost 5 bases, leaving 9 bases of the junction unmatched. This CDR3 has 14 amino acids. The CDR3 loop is CASSNRDSVNTQYF. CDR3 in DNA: TGTGCCAGCAGCAACCGGGACAGTGTAAATACGCAGTATTTT.

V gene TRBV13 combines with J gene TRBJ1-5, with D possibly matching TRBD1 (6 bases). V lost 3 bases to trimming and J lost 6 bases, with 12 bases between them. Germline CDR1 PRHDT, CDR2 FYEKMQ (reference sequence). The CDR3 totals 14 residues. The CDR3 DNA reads TGTGCCAGCAGCTTCCAGGGGCCAGGTCAGCCCCAGCATTTT. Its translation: CASSFQGPGQPQHF.

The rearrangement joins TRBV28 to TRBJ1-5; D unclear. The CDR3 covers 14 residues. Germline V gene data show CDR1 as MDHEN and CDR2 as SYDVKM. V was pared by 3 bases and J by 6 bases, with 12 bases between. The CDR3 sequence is CASSFVQVAQPQHF. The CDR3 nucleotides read TGTGCCAGCAGTTTCGTCCAGGTTGCTCAGCCCCAGCATTTT. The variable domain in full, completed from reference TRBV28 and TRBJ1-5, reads DVKVTQSSRYLVKRTGEKVFLECVQDMDHENMFWYRQDPGLGLRLIYFSYDVKMKEKGDIPEGYSVSREKKERFSLILESASTNQTSMYLCASSFVQVAQPQHFGDGTRLSIL.

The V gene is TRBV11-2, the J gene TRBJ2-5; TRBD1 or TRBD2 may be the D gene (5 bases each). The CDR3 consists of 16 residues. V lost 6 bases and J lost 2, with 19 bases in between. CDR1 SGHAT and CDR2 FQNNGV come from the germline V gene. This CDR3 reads CASRAGRVAWQETQYF. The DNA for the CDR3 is TGTGCCAGCAGGGCGGGCAGGGTAGCATGGCAAGAGACCCAGTACTTC.

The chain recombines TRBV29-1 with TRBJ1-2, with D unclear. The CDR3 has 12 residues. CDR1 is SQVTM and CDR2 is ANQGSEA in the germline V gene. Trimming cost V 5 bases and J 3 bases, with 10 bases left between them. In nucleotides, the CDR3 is TGCAGCGTTTGGGATCTTGACTATGGCTACACCTTC. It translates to CSVWDLDYGYTF.

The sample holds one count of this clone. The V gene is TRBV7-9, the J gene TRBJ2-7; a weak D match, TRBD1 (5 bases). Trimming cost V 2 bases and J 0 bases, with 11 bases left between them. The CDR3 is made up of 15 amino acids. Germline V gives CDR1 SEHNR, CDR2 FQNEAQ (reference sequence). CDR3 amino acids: CASSLRGQGSYEQYF. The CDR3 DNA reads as TGTGCCAGCAGCTTAAGGGGTCAGGGCTCCTACGAGCAGTACTTC.

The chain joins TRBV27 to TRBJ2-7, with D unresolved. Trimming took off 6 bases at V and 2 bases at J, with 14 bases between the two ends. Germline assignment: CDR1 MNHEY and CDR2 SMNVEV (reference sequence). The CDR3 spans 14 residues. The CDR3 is CASRPRSSPYEQYF. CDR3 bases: TGTGCCAGCAGACCTCGGTCCAGTCCCTACGAGCAGTACTTC.

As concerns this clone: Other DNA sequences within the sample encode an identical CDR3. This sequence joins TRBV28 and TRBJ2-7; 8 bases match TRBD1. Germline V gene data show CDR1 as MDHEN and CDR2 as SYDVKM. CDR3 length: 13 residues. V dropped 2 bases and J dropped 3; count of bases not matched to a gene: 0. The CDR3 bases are TGTGCCAGCAGTTTAGGACAGGGCTACGAGCAGTACTTC. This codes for CASSLGQGYEQYF.

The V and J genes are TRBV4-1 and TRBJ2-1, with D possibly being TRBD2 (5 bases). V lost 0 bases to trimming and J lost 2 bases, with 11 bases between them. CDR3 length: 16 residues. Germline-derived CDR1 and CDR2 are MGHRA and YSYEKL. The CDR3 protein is CASSQDPSGAYNEQFF. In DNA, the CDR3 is TGCGCCAGCAGCCAAGATCCCAGCGGAGCCTACAATGAGCAGTTCTTC.

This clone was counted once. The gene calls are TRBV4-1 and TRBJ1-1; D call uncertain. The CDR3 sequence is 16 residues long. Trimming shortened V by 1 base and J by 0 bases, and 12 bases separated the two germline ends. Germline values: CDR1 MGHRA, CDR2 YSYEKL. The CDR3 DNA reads TGCGCCAGCAGCCAAGTTCGCGCAGGACTGAACACTGAAGCTTTCTTT. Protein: CASSQVRAGLNTEAFF.

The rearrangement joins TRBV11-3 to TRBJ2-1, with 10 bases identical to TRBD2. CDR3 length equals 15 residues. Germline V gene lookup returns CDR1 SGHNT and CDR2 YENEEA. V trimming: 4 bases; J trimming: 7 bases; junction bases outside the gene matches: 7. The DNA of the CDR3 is TGTGCCAGCAGCTCAGCGGGAGGGCCGAAAAATGAGCAGTTCTTC. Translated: CASSSAGGPKNEQFF.

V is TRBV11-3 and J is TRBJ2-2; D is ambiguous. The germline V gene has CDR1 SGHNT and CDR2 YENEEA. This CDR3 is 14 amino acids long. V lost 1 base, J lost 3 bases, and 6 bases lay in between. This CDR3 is CASSLGPDTGELFF. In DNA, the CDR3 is TGTGCCAGCAGCTTAGGCCCCGACACCGGGGAGCTGTTTTTT.